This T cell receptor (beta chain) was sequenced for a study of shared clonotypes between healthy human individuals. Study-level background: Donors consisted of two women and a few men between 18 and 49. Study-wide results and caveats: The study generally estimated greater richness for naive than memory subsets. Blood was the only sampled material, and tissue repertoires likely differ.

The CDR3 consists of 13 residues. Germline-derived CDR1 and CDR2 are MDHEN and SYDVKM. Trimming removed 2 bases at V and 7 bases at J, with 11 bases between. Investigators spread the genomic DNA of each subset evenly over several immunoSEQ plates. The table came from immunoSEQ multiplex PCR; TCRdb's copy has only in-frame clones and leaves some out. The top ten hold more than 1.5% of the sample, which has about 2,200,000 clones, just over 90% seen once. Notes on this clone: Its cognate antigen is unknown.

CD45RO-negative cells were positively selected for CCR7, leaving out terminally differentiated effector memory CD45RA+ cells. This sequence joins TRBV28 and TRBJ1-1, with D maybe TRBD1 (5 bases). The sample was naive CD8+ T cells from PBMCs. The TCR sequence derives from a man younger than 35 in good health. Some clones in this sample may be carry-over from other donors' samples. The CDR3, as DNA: TGTGCCAGCAGTTTACCAGGGTTGGGTGAAGCTTTCTTT. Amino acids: CASSLPGLGEAFF.